Shown below are 28 T cell receptor beta chains from a single sample sequenced in a study of early T cells in non-severe SARS-CoV-2 infection. In TCRdb, the 5' RACE reads were re-called with MiXCR into one record per CDR3 protein. The sample holds about 64,000 distinct CDR3 sequences, around 4.6% seen once. Sample: whole blood. The receptors were sampled from an adult who was a healthcare worker with PCR-confirmed SARS-CoV-2 infection or an uninfected control (not recorded which).

This clonotype showed up many times. V gene TRBV6-1 combines with J gene TRBJ2-3, with a weak D call TRBD1 (5 bases). The CDR3 totals 15 residues. Germline CDR1 is MNHNS and CDR2 is SASEGT. V lost 6 bases and J 0 bases, leaving 13 bases between the germline ends. CDR3 in amino acids: CASRPMTVSTDTQYF. For the CDR3, the DNA is TGTGCCAGCAGACCCATGACAGTTAGCACAGATACGCAGTATTTT.

The table lists this clonotype with many counts. V gene TRBV11-3 combines with J gene TRBJ2-2; weak D call: TRBD1 (5 bases). The CDR3 covers 14 residues. The ends were cut back, 0 bases at V and 3 bases at J, with 5 bases in the middle. Germline loops: CDR1 SGHNT, CDR2 YENEEA. CDR3 DNA sequence: TGTGCCAGCAGCTTAGACAGGGACACCGGGGAGCTGTTTTTT. This encodes CASSLDRDTGELFF.

This clonotype has only a few counts. The chain is built from TRBV5-1 and TRBJ1-4; 11 bases match TRBD1. The CDR3 totals 17 residues. Germline CDR1 and CDR2: SGHRS and YFSETQ. J lost 7 bases, V lost 4 bases, and 12 bases had no gene match. DNA for the CDR3: TGCGCCAGCAGCGCGAGAACCGGGACAGGGGGAAGTGAAAAACTGTTTTTT. It yields the protein CASSARTGTGGSEKLFF.

This clonotype has at least ten counts. CDR3 protein: CASSTGWTSTDTQYF. The CDR3 DNA follows: TGTGCCAGCAGCACTGGGTGGACTAGCACAGATACGCAGTATTTT. J is TRBJ2-3 and V is TRBV7-2, with a possible D match to TRBD2 (5 bases). Trimming took 5 bases from V and 0 from J, leaving 12 bases between them. Looked up from germline, CDR1 is SGHTA and CDR2 is FQGNSA. This CDR3 contains 15 residues.

This clonotype was counted at least ten times. The V and J genes are TRBV5-5 and TRBJ1-3, with 7 bases matching TRBD1. The V gene end was trimmed by 3 bases and the J gene end by 3 bases; junction bases not matched to a gene: 6. CDR1 is SGHKS and CDR2 is YYEKEE in the germline V gene (reference sequence). The CDR3 loop spans 15 amino acids. The CDR3 loop is CASSSRDSDGNTIYF. The CDR3 region has the DNA TGTGCCAGCAGCTCCCGGGACAGCGATGGAAACACCATATATTTT.

In this sample, this clonotype turned up many times. This chain links TRBV20-1 with TRBJ1-1; D ambiguous. CDR3 length equals 14 residues. Germline V gives CDR1 DFQATT, CDR2 SNEGSKA (reference sequence). V shed 1 base and J shed 0 bases, with 9 bases lying between them. The CDR3 DNA sequence: TGCAGTGCTAGAGTCGGTTTTATGAACACTGAAGCTTTCTTT. This encodes CSARVGFMNTEAFF.

The genes are TRBV3-1 and TRBJ1-3; 8 positions match TRBD1. The CDR3 has 14 amino acids. CDR1 and CDR2 from the germline V gene are LGHDT and YNNKEL (reference sequence). V shed 6 bases and J 3 bases; nucleotides not matched to a gene: 4. CDR3 nucleotide sequence: TGTGCCAGCAGACCGACAGGGGATGGAAACACCATATATTTT. It translates to CASRPTGDGNTIYF. Full variable domain (rest looked up from reference TRBV3-1 and TRBJ1-3): DTAVSQTPKYLVTQMGNDKSIKCEQNLGHDTMYWYKQDSKKFLKIMFSYNNKELIINETVPNRFSPKSPDKAHLNLHINSLELGDSAVYFCASRPTGDGNTIYFGEGSWLTVV.

The chain recombines TRBV14 with TRBJ1-2; 10 positions match TRBD1. Germline values: CDR1 SGHDN, CDR2 FVKESK. The length of the CDR3 is 14 residues. V shed 1 base and J 5 bases; nucleotides not matched to a gene: 1. The chain's CDR3 is CASSQVDRGYGYTF. CDR3 sequence (DNA): TGTGCCAGCAGCCAAGTGGACAGGGGGTATGGCTACACCTTC.

This clonotype was seen at least ten times. The chain links TRBV9 to TRBJ1-6, with D tentatively TRBD1 (5 bases). Germline CDR1 SGDLS, CDR2 YYNGEE. Trimming cost V 5 bases and J 9 bases, with 15 bases left between them. This CDR3 spans 14 amino acids. CDR3 residues: CASSAGTLGSPLHF. CDR3 coding DNA: TGTGCCAGCAGTGCCGGGACCCTCGGTTCACCCCTCCACTTT.

This clonotype has a count of ten or more. J is TRBJ2-3 and V is TRBV19; TRBD1 agrees at 7 bases. Germline loops: CDR1 LNHDA, CDR2 SQIVND (reference sequence). J was trimmed by 2 bases and V by 5 bases; bases with no gene match: 4. The CDR3 has 14 amino acids. CDR3 nucleotides: TGTGCCAGTAGTTTCACAGGGGACACAGATACGCAGTATTTT. Its translation is CASSFTGDTDTQYF.

This clonotype was recorded a few times. The chain carries TRBV20-1 and TRBJ2-1; 9 bases fit TRBD2. CDR3 length: 12 amino acids. CDR1 is DFQATT, CDR2 SNEGSKA, per germline (reference sequence). The V gene end was trimmed by 6 bases and the J gene end by 4 bases; junction bases not matched to a gene: 1. CDR3 in amino acids: CSALAGYNEQFF. The CDR3 nucleotides read TGCAGTGCCCTAGCGGGGTACAATGAGCAGTTCTTC.

This clonotype has ten or more counts. This chain links TRBV27 with TRBJ1-2; D is undetermined. Trimming removed 6 bases at V and 3 bases at J, with 11 bases between. In germline, CDR1 is MNHEY, CDR2 SMNVEV (reference sequence). This CDR3 contains 13 residues. This CDR3 reads CASSAKPDYGYTF. The CDR3 DNA sequence: TGTGCCAGCAGCGCCAAACCAGACTATGGCTACACCTTC.

This chain links TRBV7-9 with TRBJ1-3; D is undetermined. The germline V gene encodes CDR1 SEHNR and CDR2 FQNEAQ (reference sequence). Deletions cut 5 bases from V and 4 bases from J, with 6 bases between. The CDR3 consists of 12 residues. This CDR3 is CASSQHGNTIYF. The CDR3 DNA follows: TGTGCCAGCAGCCAACACGGAAACACCATATATTTT.

The table lists this clonotype with many counts. CDR3 sequence (DNA): TGTGCCAGCAGCCCACAGGGGGGTCAGCCCCAGCATTTT. This encodes CASSPQGGQPQHF. V and J are TRBV7-2 and TRBJ1-5; 8 nucleotides match TRBD1. V shed 5 bases and J 6 bases; nucleotides not matched to a gene: 3. The germline V gene encodes CDR1 SGHTA and CDR2 FQGNSA. The CDR3 extends over 13 amino acids.

CDR3 amino acids: CARSLRGSTIGNTIYF. The CDR3 DNA follows: TGTGCCAGAAGCTTGCGAGGGTCAACAATCGGAAACACCATATATTTT. This chain joins TRBV5-3 and TRBJ1-3, with unresolved D. TRBV5-3 is placed among ORFs of uncertain function. The CDR3 covers 16 residues. Trimming took off 1 base at V and 4 bases at J, with 15 bases between the two ends.

This clonotype was detected many times. V and J are TRBV9 and TRBJ2-2; D unresolved. Trimming took 2 bases from V and 7 from J, leaving 9 bases between them. Germline V CDR1 and CDR2: SGDLS, YYNGEE. The CDR3 is made up of 13 amino acids. The CDR3 sequence is CASSVRPSGELFF. The CDR3 DNA sequence: TGTGCCAGCAGCGTCAGACCCAGCGGGGAGCTGTTTTTT.

In its sample, this clonotype was seen many times. The V and J genes are TRBV12-3 or TRBV12-4 and TRBJ1-2; TRBD1 matches 8 bases. The CDR3 consists of 15 residues. After removal of 5 bases from V and 3 bases from J, the junction contained 8 bases not matched to a gene. The DNA for the CDR3 is TGTGCCAGCAGTGCTACCAGGGGGCTCGACTATGGCTACACCTTC. It translates to CASSATRGLDYGYTF.

This clonotype was observed at least ten times. The genes are TRBV12-5 and TRBJ1-2, with D perhaps TRBD1 (5 bases). The CDR3 loop spans 16 amino acids. V dropped 2 bases and J dropped 8 bases, with 21 bases sitting between them. Germline CDR1 LGHNT, CDR2 FRNRAP. The CDR3 coding sequence is TGTGCTAGTGGTTTGCCCCCGGGGGGTCAGGAGGGCGGCTACACCTTC. Encoded protein: CASGLPPGGQEGGYTF.

This clonotype occurred many times. The chain uses TRBV7-9 and TRBJ2-6; TRBD1 agrees at 7 bases. The germline gives CDR1 SEHNR, CDR2 FQNEAQ (reference sequence). With 0 bases clipped from V and 0 bases from J, the junction kept 5 bases outside the gene matches. The CDR3 is 18 amino acids. Written as DNA, the CDR3 is TGTGCCAGCAGCTTAGCGGGGACAGCCCACTCTGGGGCCAACGTCCTGACTTTC. Translation gives CASSLAGTAHSGANVLTF.

In its sample, this clonotype was seen many times. The chain has TRBV11-2 and TRBJ2-1; 14 bases align to TRBD2. Trimming at V came to 4 bases and at J to 6 bases, leaving 5 bases not matched to a gene. The CDR3 is made up of 16 amino acids. Germline CDR1 is SGHAT and CDR2 is FQNNGV. The DNA for the CDR3 is TGTGCCAGCAGCTCCAGGACTAGCGGGAGGCTCAATGAGCAGTTCTTC. Translation gives CASSSRTSGRLNEQFF.

This clonotype was found a few times. This chain uses TRBV29-1 with TRBJ1-1; D gene ambiguous. CDR1 and CDR2 (germline): SQVTM, ANQGSEA. The CDR3 spans 13 residues. V shed 4 bases and J shed 1 base, with 10 bases lying between them. CDR3 sequence: CSVVALGNTEAFF. The CDR3, as DNA: TGCAGCGTTGTGGCGTTAGGGAACACTGAAGCTTTCTTT.

This clonotype occurred a few times. The chain recombines TRBV11-2 with TRBJ2-6; no reliable D call. The CDR3 extends over 12 amino acids. The germline gives CDR1 SGHAT, CDR2 FQNNGV. The germline V and J ends were trimmed by 7 bases and 4 bases, with 5 bases remaining between them. Here the CDR3 DNA reads TGTGCCAGCAACCAAGGGGCCAACGTCCTGACTTTC. Translating it yields CASNQGANVLTF.

This clonotype was seen more than once but under ten times. V usage is TRBV6-5 and J usage is TRBJ1-3; a weak D match, TRBD1 (6 bases). Deletions cut 8 bases from V and 1 base from J, with 12 bases between. Looked up from germline, CDR1 is MNHEY and CDR2 is SVGAGI. The CDR3 contains 14 residues. The CDR3 loop is CASGPQGSGNTIYF. The DNA for the CDR3 is TGTGCCAGCGGGCCACAGGGTTCTGGAAACACCATATATTTT.

The gene calls are TRBV12-3 or TRBV12-4 and TRBJ2-2; weak D call: TRBD1 (6 bases). CDR3 length: 16 residues. V was clipped by 3 bases and J by 2 bases, with 13 bases between them. DNA for the CDR3: TGTGCCAGCAGTTTTGGTCCAGGGGCAAACACCGGGGAGCTGTTTTTT. This codes for CASSFGPGANTGELFF.

This clonotype appeared many times. J is TRBJ2-2 and V is TRBV6-5, with D perhaps matching TRBD2 (5 bases). The CDR3 extends over 14 amino acids. The V and J ends lost 0 bases and 6 bases respectively, with 8 bases between them. Germline-derived CDR1 and CDR2 are MNHEY and SVGAGI. Written as DNA, the CDR3 is TGTGCCAGCAGTTACTCGATGAGGGCCGGGGAGCTGTTTTTT. This encodes CASSYSMRAGELFF.

This clonotype was observed many times. The genes are TRBV24-1 and TRBJ2-1; weak D call: TRBD1 (7 bases). V lost 9 bases, J lost 4 bases, and 12 bases lay in between. Per germline, CDR1 KGHDR and CDR2 SFDVKD. The CDR3 totals 13 residues. DNA of the CDR3: TGTGCCACCGCGGGACAGAATTACAATGAGCAGTTCTTC. The encoded protein is CATAGQNYNEQFF.

This clonotype was seen ten or more times. V gene TRBV29-1 combines with J gene TRBJ2-3; no definite D call. The V end lost 3 bases, the J end lost 2 bases, and 12 bases lay between the germline ends. The CDR3 contains 14 residues. CDR1 and CDR2 (germline): SQVTM, ANQGSEA. The CDR3 region is CSVEEKRVTDTQYF. CDR3 sequence (DNA): TGCAGCGTTGAGGAAAAACGGGTCACAGATACGCAGTATTTT.

This clonotype was detected many times. This chain joins TRBV19 and TRBJ2-3; D might be TRBD1 or TRBD2, each matching 5 bases. The germline V gene encodes CDR1 LNHDA and CDR2 SQIVND (reference sequence). The CDR3 spans 15 residues. Trimming removed 4 bases from V and 3 bases from J, with 14 bases in between. CDR3 DNA sequence: TGTGCCAGTAGTACCGGGGCTGAGTGGACAGATACGCAGTATTTT. Translated: CASSTGAEWTDTQYF.